One sample yielded the 32 T cell receptor beta chains listed below, sequenced in a study of beta chain features in type 1 diabetes. TCRB transcripts that were expressed got sequenced, as all of the isolated RNA had been reverse transcribed. Here immunoSEQ multiplex PCR was the method, and the copy in TCRdb shows in-frame clones only, minus some. The sample carries 160,000 or so clones, about 9.8% recorded once. Input material: central memory CD4+ T cells from blood. The receptors come from a woman under 30 in good health.

The V and J genes are TRBV4-2 and TRBJ2-5; 8 bases are shared with TRBD2. CDR3 length: 16 residues. J lost 5 bases, V lost 4 bases, and 12 bases had no gene match. The germline V gene encodes CDR1 LGHNA and CDR2 YNFKEQ. The CDR3 coding sequence is TGTGCCAGCAGCCCCTACGGGGGGGAGACCGGGGAGACCCAGTACTTC. Translated, it gives CASSPYGGETGETQYF.

Only a few counts were recorded for this clone. The chain is built from TRBV21-1 and TRBJ2-1; TRBD2, the table's D call, was not compared with the DNA. TRBV21-1 is annotated as a pseudogene. This CDR3 has 13 amino acids. The CDR3 sequence: CARGLAGVHEQFF. CDR3 bases: TGTGCCAGGGGACTAGCGGGGGTCCATGAGCAGTTCTTC.

Many counts were recorded for this clone. The rearrangement joins TRBV14 to TRBJ2-1, with 10 bases lining up with TRBD2. This CDR3 has 18 residues. CDR1 and CDR2 from the germline V gene are SGHDN and FVKESK. Trimming at V came to 4 bases and at J to 3 bases, leaving 12 bases not matched to a gene. Written as DNA, the CDR3 is TGTGCCAGCAGCCCGATTAGACTAGCGGGCCCTATCTACAATGAGCAGTTCTTC. Its translation is CASSPIRLAGPIYNEQFF.

This clone was counted a few times. The V and J genes are TRBV10-3 and TRBJ2-3; D perhaps matches TRBD1 (6 bases). Trimming shortened V by 3 bases and J by 1 base, and 11 bases separated the two germline ends. CDR1 and CDR2 from the germline V gene are ENHRY and SYGVKD. There are 15 residues in the CDR3. The CDR3 is CAISEGTPRTDTQYF. The CDR3 coding sequence is TGTGCCATCAGTGAAGGGACACCACGCACAGATACGCAGTATTTT.

The J gene is TRBJ2-5, the V gene TRBV6-5, with D perhaps TRBD1 (6 bases). V was shortened by 4 bases and J by 5 bases, with 11 bases between the two germline ends. The CDR3 runs to 13 residues. CDR1 and CDR2 from the germline V gene are MNHEY and SVGAGI. The DNA of the CDR3 is TGTGCCAGCAGTTTCAGGGGCGGGGAGACCCAGTACTTC. It is translated as CASSFRGGETQYF.

Only a few counts were recorded for this clone. This chain uses TRBV7-2 with TRBJ2-5; 11 nucleotides align to TRBD2. The J segment lost 4 bases and the V segment lost 1 base, leaving 2 bases of the junction unmatched. The CDR3 extends over 15 amino acids. Germline CDR1 SGHTA, CDR2 FQGNSA. The CDR3 DNA is TGTGCCAGCAGCTTAGTAGCGGGGGGGAGAGAGACCCAGTACTTC. Protein product: CASSLVAGGRETQYF.

V usage is TRBV6-1 and J usage is TRBJ2-2; no clear D gene. CDR1 MNHNS and CDR2 SASEGT come from the germline V gene. Trimming removed 4 bases at V and 1 base at J, with 7 bases between. The CDR3 runs to 14 residues. The CDR3 region is CASSANRNTGELFF. CDR3 in DNA: TGTGCCAGCAGTGCCAACAGGAACACCGGGGAGCTGTTTTTT.

This clone came up a few times. The chain carries TRBV5-1 and TRBJ2-3, with 10 bases identical to TRBD2. The CDR3 is 15 amino acids. V lost 4 bases, J lost 6 bases, and 8 bases stayed unmatched. The germline V gene encodes CDR1 SGHRS and CDR2 YFSETQ. The CDR3: CASSLGLAPGDTQYF. The CDR3 DNA reads as TGCGCCAGCAGCCTGGGACTAGCGCCAGGCGATACGCAGTATTTT.

The rearrangement joins TRBV7-9 to TRBJ1-4, with D possibly matching TRBD1 (6 bases). The V end was cut by 5 bases, the J end by 8 bases, with 18 bases between. The CDR3 has 15 amino acids. Germline CDR1 reads SEHNR; CDR2 reads FQNEAQ (reference sequence). The CDR3 coding sequence is TGTGCCAGCAGCCCCTATGCACAGGGTCGCGAAAAACTGTTTTTT. This codes for CASSPYAQGREKLFF.

The V gene is TRBV6-6, the J gene TRBJ2-1; no reliable D call. From germline, CDR1 is MNHNY and CDR2 SVGAGI (reference sequence). The ends were cut back, 2 bases at V and 0 bases at J, with 8 bases in the middle. This CDR3 is built from 15 residues. The CDR3 loop is CASSYVPSSYNEQFF. The CDR3 DNA reads TGTGCCAGCAGTTACGTACCCAGCTCCTACAATGAGCAGTTCTTC.

This clone has only a few counts. The chain couples TRBV5-1 to TRBJ1-5; D is undetermined. The length of the CDR3 is 13 residues. CDR1 is SGHRS and CDR2 is YFSETQ in the germline V gene. V dropped 4 bases and J dropped 4 bases, with 9 bases sitting between them. The CDR3 here is CASSPGGNQPQHF. The CDR3 DNA sequence: TGCGCCAGCAGCCCGGGTGGGAATCAGCCCCAGCATTTT.

This clone turned up a few times. The chain is built from TRBV5-1 and TRBJ1-2; 8 positions agree with TRBD1. V was pared by 4 bases and J by 5 bases, with 7 bases of the junction left unmatched. Germline CDR1 is SGHRS and CDR2 is YFSETQ. This CDR3 has 14 amino acids. Written as DNA, the CDR3 is TGCGCCAGCAGCCAGGGGGACAGGTCATATGGCTACACCTTC. This encodes CASSQGDRSYGYTF.

This clone was picked up a small number of times. V gene TRBV2 combines with J gene TRBJ2-7; D possibly corresponds to TRBD1 (5 bases). The CDR3 has 12 residues. Trimming cost V 2 bases and J 9 bases, with 11 bases left between them. Germline lookup yields CDR1 SNHLY and CDR2 FYNNEI. CDR3 DNA: TGTGCCAGCAGTGAATATGGTCAGGGGCAGTACTTC. Protein: CASSEYGQGQYF.

This clone was seen a handful of times. This chain connects TRBV6-6 to TRBJ2-3; tentative D call: TRBD1 (6 bases). The CDR3 is made up of 16 amino acids. V gave up 7 bases and J gave up 0 bases, with 17 bases separating them. Germline values: CDR1 MNHNY, CDR2 SVGAGI (reference sequence). CDR3 DNA sequence: TGTGCCAGCACTCCAGGGGTCTCCACTAGCACAGATACGCAGTATTTT. Encoded protein: CASTPGVSTSTDTQYF.

The CDR3 DNA is TGTGCCAGTAGCCAGCGGGGTGCCAAAAACATTCAGTACTTC. Residues: CASSQRGAKNIQYF. This chain connects TRBV19 to TRBJ2-4, with TRBD2 matching 7 bases. CDR1 and CDR2 (germline): LNHDA, SQIVND (reference sequence). The CDR3 spans 14 residues. Unmatched junction bases numbered 3, after V lost 6 bases and J lost 1 base.

This clone has just a few counts. This rearrangement joins TRBV5-4 to TRBJ1-2; TRBD1 aligns across 7 bases. Per germline, CDR1 SGHNT and CDR2 YYREEE (reference sequence). The CDR3 loop spans 15 amino acids. The trim removed 2 bases at V and 4 bases at J, leaving 8 bases unmatched. CDR3 sequence (DNA): TGTGCCAGCAGCTTAGGACAGGCTACGCTCTATGGCTACACCTTC. Translation gives CASSLGQATLYGYTF.

In its sample, this clone was seen many times. This sequence joins TRBV7-9 and TRBJ1-2; 10 nucleotides match TRBD1. The length of the CDR3 is 15 residues. The germline V gene encodes CDR1 SEHNR and CDR2 FQNEAQ (reference sequence). Losses at the gene ends were 4 bases for V and 7 bases for J; bases not matched to a gene: 9. For the CDR3, the DNA is TGTGCCAGCAGCTACGGACAGGGGGGATTGGGTGGCTACACCTTC. It specifies CASSYGQGGLGGYTF.

This clone was seen only a few times. This chain joins TRBV4-1 and TRBJ1-1; 10 bases map to TRBD1. Germline V gene lookup returns CDR1 MGHRA and CDR2 YSYEKL. Losses at the gene ends were 3 bases for V and 4 bases for J; bases not matched to a gene: 2. CDR3 length equals 14 residues. Written as DNA, the CDR3 is TGCGCCAGCAGCCAGGGACAGGGGTTCACTGAAGCTTTCTTT. Translation gives CASSQGQGFTEAFF.

In this sample, this clone turned up a few times. This chain uses TRBV4-1 with TRBJ1-1; TRBD1 matches 10 bases. Germline V gives CDR1 MGHRA, CDR2 YSYEKL. CDR3 length equals 16 residues. J lost 0 bases, V lost 4 bases, and 5 bases had no gene match. For the CDR3, the DNA is TGCGCCAGCAGCCCCGGGACAGGGGCGATGAACACTGAAGCTTTCTTT. Its protein product is CASSPGTGAMNTEAFF.

This clone was observed a few times. The chain employs TRBV5-1 and TRBJ2-6; no firm D call. The CDR3 covers 16 residues. V was pared by 6 bases and J by 4 bases, with 17 bases between. Germline CDR1 is SGHRS and CDR2 is YFSETQ. CDR3 region: CASTPTPARGANVLTF. The CDR3 bases are TGCGCCAGCACCCCGACCCCCGCGAGGGGGGCCAACGTCCTGACTTTC.

This clone came up a few times. The rearrangement links TRBV5-1 to TRBJ2-5; 13 nucleotides line up with TRBD2. Unmatched junction bases numbered 7, after V lost 0 bases and J lost 5 bases. The CDR3 extends over 17 amino acids. Germline V gene sequence: CDR1 SGHRS, CDR2 YFSETQ. This chain's CDR3 is CASSLETSGGTRETQYF. The CDR3 DNA reads TGCGCCAGCAGCTTGGAGACTAGCGGGGGGACTCGGGAGACCCAGTACTTC.

Only a few counts were recorded for this clone. The chain couples TRBV30 to TRBJ1-3; unclear D gene. The CDR3 is 15 residues long. CDR1 is GTSNPN, CDR2 SVGIG, per germline (reference sequence). Trimming cost V 2 bases and J 2 bases, with 13 bases left between them. This CDR3 is CAWSLDFSPGNTIYF. The CDR3 nucleotides are TGTGCCTGGAGTCTCGATTTTAGCCCTGGAAACACCATATATTTT.

The V and J genes are TRBV7-2 and TRBJ2-4; 16 nucleotides line up with TRBD2. CDR1 is SGHTA, CDR2 FQGNSA, per germline. The CDR3 is 16 residues long. The V segment lost 5 bases and the J segment 11 bases; nucleotides outside the gene matches: 9. The CDR3 loop reads CASSPAGTSGGAVQYF. CDR3 in DNA: TGTGCCAGCAGCCCCGCGGGGACTAGCGGGGGGGCAGTTCAGTACTTC.

The chain is built from TRBV29-1 and TRBJ1-1; D gene uncertain. The CDR3 is 14 residues long. Germline V CDR1 and CDR2: SQVTM, ANQGSEA. V gave up 0 bases and J gave up 8 bases, with 16 bases separating them. The CDR3 DNA follows: TGCAGCGTTGAAGATAGCACTCTAGGTGTGGAAGCTTTCTTT. Encoded protein: CSVEDSTLGVEAFF.

In this sample, this clone turned up a few times. This chain links TRBV18 with TRBJ2-5; 10 positions agree with TRBD1. Germline V gene sequence: CDR1 KGHSH, CDR2 LQKENI. The CDR3 is made up of 14 amino acids. V dropped 3 bases and J dropped 4; count of bases not matched to a gene: 2. CDR3 in amino acids: CASSPDRGAETQYF. The CDR3, as DNA: TGTGCCAGCTCACCGGACAGGGGGGCAGAGACCCAGTACTTC.

This clone was observed a few times. J is TRBJ2-1 and V is TRBV11-2, with 8 bases lining up with TRBD1. Per germline, CDR1 SGHAT and CDR2 FQNNGV. This CDR3 region has 15 residues. Trimming at V came to 2 bases and at J to 3 bases, leaving 3 bases not matched to a gene. The CDR3 DNA follows: TGTGCCAGCAGCTTACAGGGGGCCGGCTACAATGAGCAGTTCTTC. Amino acid sequence: CASSLQGAGYNEQFF.

This clone was counted between two and nine times. The rearrangement links TRBV7-2 to TRBJ2-2, with D tentatively TRBD1 (6 bases). CDR3 length equals 14 residues. Germline values: CDR1 SGHTA, CDR2 FQGNSA. Deletions cut 5 bases from V and 6 bases from J, with 13 bases between. The CDR3 region is CASSAQGQAGELFF. The CDR3 DNA sequence: TGTGCCAGCAGCGCTCAGGGGCAAGCCGGGGAGCTGTTTTTT.

This rearrangement joins TRBV29-1 to TRBJ2-1; possibly TRBD2 for D (6 bases). V lost 4 bases, J lost 1 base, and 26 bases lay in between. Germline V gene data show CDR1 as SQVTM and CDR2 as ANQGSEA. The CDR3 is 19 amino acids. In DNA, the CDR3 is TGCAGCGTTGTAGGCGGGGCGGTTCCTAATTACAGATCCTACAATGAGCAGTTCTTC. It is translated as CSVVGGAVPNYRSYNEQFF.

This clone was seen more than once but under ten times. This same CDR3 is encoded by further DNA sequences in the sample. The gene calls are TRBV7-3 and TRBJ2-2, with 7 bases identical to TRBD1. CDR3 length: 13 residues. With V trimmed by 4 bases and J by 6 bases, 2 bases remained unmatched. Germline CDR1 SGHTA, CDR2 FQGTGA. The CDR3 sequence is CASSSGGAGELFF. The CDR3 DNA sequence: TGTGCCAGCAGCTCAGGGGGAGCCGGGGAGCTGTTTTTT.

V usage is TRBV7-2 and J usage is TRBJ2-3; no reliable D call. V was trimmed by 6 bases and J by 5 bases, leaving 12 bases between them. The germline V gene encodes CDR1 SGHTA and CDR2 FQGNSA. CDR3 size: 13 residues. As DNA, the CDR3 is TGTGCCAGCAGTAAAATAGAGGAAGATACGCAGTATTTT. The encoded protein is CASSKIEEDTQYF.

This clone appeared a few times. This sample includes further DNA sequences coding for the same CDR3. The chain employs TRBV30 and TRBJ1-1; D gene unclear. Germline values: CDR1 GTSNPN, CDR2 SVGIG (reference sequence). V was pared by 4 bases and J by 1 base, with 13 bases between. This CDR3 comprises 14 residues. As DNA, the CDR3 is TGTGCCTGGACCGACGCGGCAGAGAACACTGAAGCTTTCTTT. Translation: CAWTDAAENTEAFF.

V and J are TRBV9 and TRBJ2-3; TRBD2 aligns across 11 bases. The germline CDR1 and CDR2 sequences are SGDLS and YYNGEE. Losses at the gene ends were 0 bases for V and 0 bases for J; bases not matched to a gene: 3. This CDR3 has 17 residues. This CDR3 reads CASSVVWTSGSTDTQYF. DNA for the CDR3: TGTGCCAGCAGCGTAGTCTGGACTAGCGGGAGCACAGATACGCAGTATTTT.